This paragraph reports one T cell receptor (beta chain). Its antigen is undetermined. The CDR3 runs to 15 residues. Germline CDR1 is KGHSH and CDR2 is LQKENI. V was trimmed by 2 bases and J by 1 base, leaving 12 bases between them. This specimen comes from a study of T cell responses to AZD1222 COVID-19 vaccine. The assay was immunoSEQ multiplex PCR, and TCRdb's table has in-frame clones only and misses some. The repertoire consists of around 150,000 clones, with 85% to 95% occurring once and the leading ten covering roughly 1.3%. General study findings and limits: A mostly white British donor set with more females was recruited, and clonal diversity was possibly underestimated. Unmutated variant regions reportedly attract nearly half of all spike-specific TCRs. Two doses of AZD1222 preceded a rise in Spike-specific TCR breadth and depth. None of the repertoires were sampled until the peak T cell response had passed.

The chain uses TRBV18 and TRBJ2-7; D remains unclear. This TCR was recovered from an adult in good health. The sequenced sample was peripheral blood, obtained on day 0 of AZD1222 vaccination. CDR3 region: CASSPRSVQSYEQYF. CDR3 nucleotides: TGTGCCAGCTCACCAAGATCGGTCCAGTCCTACGAGCAGTACTTC.